These 10 T cell receptor beta chains were all obtained from the same sample, sequenced in a study of shared clonotypes between healthy human individuals. Data came from immunoSEQ multiplex PCR; TCRdb stores just in-frame clones and leaves some out. The profile covers 700,000 or so clones, with roughly 70% appearing a single time and about 1.8% taken by the ten largest. Sequencing was carried out using memory CD4+ T cells sorted from blood. Subset described: CD45RA-negative fraction. The receptor set was obtained from a woman aged 25 to 39 in good health.

The chain carries TRBV5-5 and TRBJ2-7; no clear D gene. V lost 7 bases and J 7 bases, leaving 6 bases between the germline ends. Germline CDR1 reads SGHKS; CDR2 reads YYEKEE (reference sequence). This CDR3 has 9 residues. The CDR3 spells CASGPEQYF. CDR3 bases: TGTGCCAGCGGCCCAGAGCAGTACTTC.

As DNA, the CDR3 is TGTGCCAGCTCACCAGCAGAGGATGGGGAGCAGTACTTC. It translates to CASSPAEDGEQYF. V and J are TRBV18 and TRBJ2-7; no reliable D call. This CDR3 comprises 13 residues. Trimming cost V 2 bases and J 7 bases, with 12 bases left between them. Germline CDR1 and CDR2: KGHSH and LQKENI. The variable domain in full, with the rest retrieved from reference TRBV18 and TRBJ2-7, is NAGVMQNPRHLVRRRGQEARLRCSPMKGHSHVYWYRQLPEEGLKFMVYLQKENIIDESGMPKERFSAEFPKEGPSILRIQQVVRGDSAAYFCASSPAEDGEQYFGPGTRLTVT.

The chain carries TRBV6-4 and TRBJ1-5; the D is unclear. This CDR3 contains 13 residues. CDR1 MRHNA and CDR2 SNTAGT come from the germline V gene. V lost 4 bases, J lost 3 bases, and 7 bases lay in between. The CDR3 sequence: CASSGETNQPQHF. DNA of the CDR3: TGTGCCAGCAGTGGAGAGACCAATCAGCCCCAGCATTTT.

The chain links TRBV13 to TRBJ2-1; TRBD1 matches at 8 bases. The CDR3 runs to 15 residues. The V gene end was trimmed by 3 bases and the J gene end by 3 bases; junction bases not matched to a gene: 4. Germline V lookup: CDR1 PRHDT, CDR2 FYEKMQ (reference sequence). The CDR3 is CASSLRDRIYNEQFF. The CDR3 DNA reads as TGTGCCAGCAGCTTGAGGGACAGGATCTACAATGAGCAGTTCTTC.

The chain joins TRBV7-8 to TRBJ1-1, with a weak D call TRBD1 (6 bases). This CDR3 has 16 residues. Deletions cut 4 bases from V and 1 base from J, with 16 bases between. Germline-derived CDR1 and CDR2 are SGHVS and FQNEAQ. The CDR3 spells CASSYRQVSANTEAFF. DNA for the CDR3: TGTGCCAGCAGCTACCGACAGGTGTCCGCGAACACTGAAGCTTTCTTT.

V gene TRBV11-2 combines with J gene TRBJ2-7, with D uncertain. From germline, CDR1 is SGHAT and CDR2 FQNNGV. CDR3 length: 15 amino acids. V lost 1 base, J lost 5 bases, and 15 bases lay in between. This CDR3 is CASSLARAAWHEQYF. The CDR3 DNA sequence: TGTGCCAGCAGCTTAGCACGGGCCGCTTGGCACGAGCAGTACTTC.

The J gene is TRBJ2-7, the V gene TRBV18, with TRBD2 identical over 8 bases. Per the germline V gene, CDR1 is KGHSH and CDR2 is LQKENI. The CDR3 is made up of 16 amino acids. J gave up 0 bases and V 3 bases, and 7 bases lay outside the gene matches. In nucleotides, the CDR3 is TGTGCCAGCTCACCCTCAGCGGGAGATAGCTCCTACGAGCAGTACTTC. Translated, it gives CASSPSAGDSSYEQYF.

This clone was seen once. The chain is built from TRBV4-2 and TRBJ1-2, with 10 bases fitting TRBD1. CDR1 is LGHNA, CDR2 YNFKEQ, per germline. The CDR3 loop spans 15 amino acids. The V segment lost 4 bases and the J segment 5 bases; nucleotides outside the gene matches: 7. The CDR3 is CASSPGGQGNYGYTF. The CDR3 DNA follows: TGTGCCAGCAGCCCGGGGGGACAGGGGAATTATGGCTACACCTTC.

This clone was recorded once. This rearrangement joins TRBV15 to TRBJ2-5; tentatively, D is TRBD1 or TRBD2 (5 bases each). Germline CDR1 LNHNV, CDR2 YYDKDF (reference sequence). The CDR3 is 14 residues long. Trimming cost V 4 bases and J 4 bases, with 13 bases left between them. Here the CDR3 reads CATSIDRGGETQYF. The CDR3 DNA follows: TGTGCCACCAGCATTGACAGAGGAGGAGAGACCCAGTACTTC. Combining the CDR3 with reference TRBV15 and TRBJ2-5 gives the whole variable domain DAMVIQNPRYQVTQFGKPVTLSCSQTLNHNVMYWYQQKSSQAPKLLFHYYDKDFNNEADTPDNFQSRRPNTSFCFLDIRSPGLGDTAMYLCATSIDRGGETQYFGPGTRLLVL.

J is TRBJ1-2 and V is TRBV28; possible D gene TRBD1, 5 bases. V shed 6 bases and J shed 5 bases, with 13 bases lying between them. CDR1 and CDR2 from the germline V gene are MDHEN and SYDVKM. The CDR3 is 13 amino acids. The CDR3 is CASRTGGRYGYTF. The CDR3 region has the DNA TGTGCCAGCAGAACAGGAGGTCGGTATGGCTACACCTTC.